These 6 T cell receptor beta chains were sequenced from one sample in a study of T-cell memory formation after mild COVID-19. TCRdb re-called the 5' RACE reads through MiXCR, storing one row per CDR3 protein. This sample has 400,000 or so distinct CDR3 sequences, with around 20% found just once. The specimen sequenced was PBMCs or a T cell subset sorted from them (not recorded which). The receptors derive from an adult woman who had mild COVID-19 (a few samples of this study predate the infection). Cell type and time point are not known.

The chain employs TRBV11-2 and TRBJ2-4, with TRBD2 identical over 13 bases. The germline V gene has CDR1 SGHAT and CDR2 FQNNGV. Unmatched junction bases numbered 3, after V lost 1 base and J lost 15 bases. This CDR3 comprises 13 residues. Here the CDR3 reads CASSLGTSGRPYF. The CDR3, as DNA: TGTGCCAGCAGCTTAGGGACTAGCGGGAGACCGTACTTC.

The V call is TRBV2, the J call TRBJ2-3; 8 bases align to TRBD2. The ends lost 8 bases at V and 2 bases at J; junction bases unmatched: 12. The CDR3 is 16 amino acids. Germline values: CDR1 SNHLY, CDR2 FYNNEI. The CDR3 nucleotides are TGTGCCAGCCGGGAAGGCCCTAGCGGGTTCACAGATACGCAGTATTTT. It translates to CASREGPSGFTDTQYF.

In its sample, this clonotype was seen once. This chain connects TRBV7-9 to TRBJ2-2, with TRBD2 matching 13 bases. Germline V gives CDR1 SEHNR, CDR2 FQNEAQ (reference sequence). V shed 5 bases, J shed 5 bases, and the junction held 5 bases outside the gene matches. This CDR3 has 16 amino acids. CDR3 coding DNA: TGTGCCAGCAGCCGGACTAGCGGGAGCGCAACCGGGGAGCTGTTTTTT. It encodes CASSRTSGSATGELFF.

The table lists this clonotype with a few counts. The chain carries TRBV4-1 and TRBJ1-1; no firm D call. The CDR3 sequence is 14 residues long. Germline CDR1 is MGHRA and CDR2 is YSYEKL. Trimming left V 3 bases short and J 5 bases short, with 13 bases between. The CDR3 sequence is CASSHSSPGTEAFF. The CDR3 bases are TGCGCCAGCAGCCATTCCTCTCCGGGGACTGAAGCTTTCTTT.

This clonotype was seen a few times. This chain connects TRBV4-1 to TRBJ2-7; the D is unclear. The CDR3 contains 15 residues. The V end was cut by 1 base, the J end by 3 bases, with 13 bases between. Germline CDR1 and CDR2: MGHRA and YSYEKL. The CDR3 coding sequence is TGCGCCAGCAGCCAAGGCCAGAATAACCTCTACGAGCAGTACTTC. Amino acids: CASSQGQNNLYEQYF.

The chain recombines TRBV6-5 with TRBJ2-1; 7 positions agree with TRBD1. The junction had 7 bases not matched to a gene; V was cut back by 2 bases and J by 6 bases. CDR3 size: 15 residues. Germline loops: CDR1 MNHEY, CDR2 SVGAGI. The CDR3 bases are TGTGCCAGCAGTTACCCTGGGACAGTCGTCAATGAGCAGTTCTTC. As protein: CASSYPGTVVNEQFF.